The 29 T cell receptor beta chains presented below share a single source sample, sequenced in a study of technical replicates of blood from a few donors. Sequenced by immunoSEQ multiplex PCR; TCRdb stores in-frame clones only, minus some. The table shows about 94,000 clones, with around 96% occurring only once. The sample taken for sequencing was T cells isolated from PBMCs. These receptors were taken from a human donor in good health.

The V and J genes are TRBV2 and TRBJ2-1, with 8 bases that match TRBD2. CDR3 size: 15 residues. Germline CDR1 reads SNHLY; CDR2 reads FYNNEI. Germline trimming cut 8 bases from V and 6 bases from J; bases unmatched to any gene: 12. The CDR3 is CASGNSGLVSNEQFF. The CDR3 nucleotides are TGTGCCAGCGGAAACTCGGGACTAGTCTCCAATGAGCAGTTCTTC.

V usage is TRBV27 and J usage is TRBJ2-1, with a tentative D call TRBD2 (6 bases). V was trimmed by 5 bases and J by 3 bases, leaving 14 bases between them. Germline CDR1 reads MNHEY; CDR2 reads SMNVEV (reference sequence). CDR3 length equals 15 residues. The DNA of the CDR3 is TGTGCCAGCAGTGCAGGACTACCTAACTACAATGAGCAGTTCTTC. This sequence encodes CASSAGLPNYNEQFF.

This clone was seen once. V and J are TRBV5-1 and TRBJ1-1; tentatively, D is TRBD1 (5 bases). The V and J ends lost 4 bases and 3 bases respectively, with 19 bases between them. Germline CDR1 is SGHRS and CDR2 is YFSETQ. The length of the CDR3 is 16 residues. The CDR3 spells CASSPTGGVGDTEAFF. CDR3 sequence (DNA): TGCGCCAGCAGCCCCACCGGGGGAGTAGGTGACACTGAAGCTTTCTTT.

The chain employs TRBV11-2 and TRBJ2-7, with a tentative D call TRBD1 (5 bases). This CDR3 spans 15 amino acids. The germline V gene encodes CDR1 SGHAT and CDR2 FQNNGV. The V end lost 10 bases, the J end lost 2 bases, and 21 bases lay between the germline ends. CDR3 DNA sequence: TGTGCCACTACCGGGCCCCGGACACGGCCCTACGAGCAGTACTTC. Protein: CATTGPRTRPYEQYF.

The CDR3 coding sequence is TGTGCCAGTAGTAGTTATACAGGTAATCAGCCCCAGCATTTT. Protein sequence: CASSSYTGNQPQHF. The J gene is TRBJ1-5, the V gene TRBV19, with D tentatively TRBD1 (5 bases). V was cut by 4 bases and J by 4 bases, with 11 bases left in between. CDR1 and CDR2 (germline): LNHDA, SQIVND (reference sequence). The CDR3 is made up of 14 amino acids.

The chain recombines TRBV7-9 with TRBJ2-1; maybe TRBD1 (9 bases). The CDR3 consists of 18 residues. The V end lost 1 base, the J end lost 7 bases, and 23 bases lay between the germline ends. Germline V gene lookup returns CDR1 SEHNR and CDR2 FQNEAQ (reference sequence). CDR3 bases: TGTGCCAGCAGCTTAGAGACAGGGGGTTGGGCTAGCGGGAATGAGCAGTTCTTC. This codes for CASSLETGGWASGNEQFF.

The chain joins TRBV4-1 to TRBJ2-1, with 9 bases that match TRBD1. The V and J ends lost 5 bases and 4 bases, in that order; junction bases with no gene match: 6. Germline V gives CDR1 MGHRA, CDR2 YSYEKL. This CDR3 is 15 amino acids long. This CDR3 reads CASSGTGNFYNEQFF. CDR3 DNA sequence: TGCGCCAGCAGCGGGACAGGGAACTTTTACAATGAGCAGTTCTTC.

CDR3 in amino acids: CASSQEGDRVLAGANVLTF. For the CDR3, the DNA is TGTGCCAGCAGCCAAGAGGGGGACAGGGTTTTGGCTGGGGCCAACGTCCTGACTTTC. This sequence joins TRBV4-2 and TRBJ2-6; 9 bases map to TRBD1. The V gene end was trimmed by 0 bases and the J gene end by 2 bases; junction bases not matched to a gene: 8. CDR3 size: 19 residues. Germline assignment: CDR1 LGHNA and CDR2 YNFKEQ.

The J gene is TRBJ1-1, the V gene TRBV28, with 7 nucleotides matching TRBD1. Germline V gives CDR1 MDHEN, CDR2 SYDVKM. This CDR3 region has 11 residues. The junction had 1 base not matched to a gene; V was cut back by 8 bases and J by 4 bases. CDR3 nucleotide sequence: TGTGCCAGCCACAGGGGCACTGAAGCTTTCTTT. This encodes CASHRGTEAFF.

The chain employs TRBV7-2 and TRBJ2-5, with a weak D call TRBD1 (5 bases). CDR1 and CDR2 from the germline V gene are SGHTA and FQGNSA. The CDR3 is 13 amino acids. V shed 5 bases and J shed 5 bases, with 12 bases lying between them. The CDR3, as DNA: TGTGCCAGCAGCCCAAACTCAGGGGAGACCCAGTACTTC. Encoded protein: CASSPNSGETQYF.

The chain carries TRBV2 and TRBJ1-2; 10 bases align to TRBD1. V shed 6 bases, J shed 4 bases, and the junction held 5 bases outside the gene matches. The CDR3 has 14 residues. CDR1 SNHLY and CDR2 FYNNEI come from the germline V gene. The CDR3 DNA sequence: TGTGCCAGCAGGGCGACAGGGGGCATCTATGGCTACACCTTC. Residues: CASRATGGIYGYTF. The full variable domain, completed using reference TRBV2 and TRBJ1-2, is EPEVTQTPSHQVTQMGQEVILRCVPISNHLYFYWYRQILGQKVEFLVSFYNNEISEKSEIFDDQFSVERPDGSNFTLKIRSTKLEDSAMYFCASRATGGIYGYTFGSGTRLTVV.

The chain carries TRBV7-3 and TRBJ1-5, with 9 bases that match TRBD1. The CDR3 is 13 amino acids. J lost 10 bases, V lost 6 bases, and 7 bases had no gene match. CDR1 SGHTA and CDR2 FQGTGA come from the germline V gene. This CDR3 is CASSEDRGDPQHF. The CDR3 DNA sequence: TGTGCCAGCAGTGAGGACAGGGGTGACCCCCAGCATTTT.

This clone appeared a single time. The genes are TRBV27 and TRBJ2-1; TRBD2 is a possible D gene (5 bases). Trimming stripped 3 bases from V and 0 bases from J, with 9 bases between. Germline values: CDR1 MNHEY, CDR2 SMNVEV (reference sequence). The CDR3 extends over 15 amino acids. The CDR3 region is CASSLSSVSYNEQFF. As DNA, the CDR3 is TGTGCCAGCAGTTTGAGTAGCGTCTCCTACAATGAGCAGTTCTTC.

The chain is built from TRBV28 and TRBJ2-1; 8 bases align to TRBD1. There are 14 residues in the CDR3. Germline assignment: CDR1 MDHEN and CDR2 SYDVKM. With 3 bases clipped from V and 7 bases from J, the junction kept 5 bases outside the gene matches. This CDR3 is CASSFQGAVNEQFF. As DNA, the CDR3 is TGTGCCAGCAGTTTTCAGGGGGCAGTTAATGAGCAGTTCTTC.

V is TRBV15 and J is TRBJ2-3; 10 bases match TRBD2. CDR1 is LNHNV and CDR2 is YYDKDF in the germline V gene (reference sequence). This CDR3 has 15 residues. The V and J ends lost 5 bases and 3 bases, in that order; junction bases with no gene match: 5. This CDR3 reads CATSAAGGLTDTQYF. The CDR3 nucleotides are TGTGCCACCAGCGCAGCGGGAGGGCTGACAGATACGCAGTATTTT.

The chain links TRBV9 to TRBJ2-7, with TRBD1 matching 10 bases. CDR3 length: 13 amino acids. CDR1 is SGDLS, CDR2 YYNGEE, per germline. Trimming cost V 2 bases and J 5 bases; bases outside gene matches: 1. CDR3 in DNA: TGTGCCAGCAGCGTCGGGACAGGGGACGAGCAGTACTTC. It codes for CASSVGTGDEQYF.

This chain connects TRBV4-3 to TRBJ2-6, with D possibly TRBD1 on 5 matching bases. Trimming stripped 4 bases from V and 1 base from J, with 14 bases between. This CDR3 contains 17 residues. Per the germline V gene, CDR1 is LGHNA and CDR2 is YSLEER. The CDR3, as DNA: TGCGCCAGCAGCCGCGACAGCACTCTTTCTGGGGCCAACGTCCTGACTTTC. It specifies CASSRDSTLSGANVLTF.

The chain links TRBV9 to TRBJ2-1, with 7 bases lining up with TRBD2. Losses at the gene ends were 0 bases for V and 5 bases for J; bases not matched to a gene: 5. There are 15 residues in the CDR3. CDR1 SGDLS and CDR2 YYNGEE come from the germline V gene. The CDR3 region has the DNA TGTGCCAGCAGCGTAGATAGCGGGTTGAACAATGAGCAGTTCTTC. Protein sequence: CASSVDSGLNNEQFF.

This chain connects TRBV4-2 to TRBJ1-2; D uncertain. CDR3 size: 16 residues. Germline loops: CDR1 LGHNA, CDR2 YNFKEQ. Between the trimmed V and J ends, which lost 0 bases and 4 bases, there was a span of 15 bases. DNA for the CDR3: TGTGCCAGCAGCCAAGATCCCCTGACGGGATTCTATGGCTACACCTTC. Translated, it gives CASSQDPLTGFYGYTF.

V usage is TRBV7-3 and J usage is TRBJ2-2; 8 bases align to TRBD2. CDR1 SGHTA and CDR2 FQGTGA come from the germline V gene. J lost 4 bases, V lost 0 bases, and 4 bases had no gene match. This CDR3 is built from 16 residues. DNA of the CDR3: TGTGCCAGCAGCTTAACGAAAGCGGGAGCCACCGGGGAGCTGTTTTTT. This translates into CASSLTKAGATGELFF.

The rearrangement uses TRBV2 and TRBJ2-7, with 7 bases fitting TRBD1. Per the germline V gene, CDR1 is SNHLY and CDR2 is FYNNEI. The CDR3 sequence is 14 residues long. The junction had 9 bases not matched to a gene; V was cut back by 4 bases and J by 6 bases. CDR3 DNA sequence: TGTGCCAGCAGTGGGAAGACTAACAGGGGCGAGCAGTACTTC. Its protein product is CASSGKTNRGEQYF. The full variable domain, with the rest looked up from reference TRBV2 and TRBJ2-7, is EPEVTQTPSHQVTQMGQEVILRCVPISNHLYFYWYRQILGQKVEFLVSFYNNEISEKSEIFDDQFSVERPDGSNFTLKIRSTKLEDSAMYFCASSGKTNRGEQYFGPGTRLTVT.

This chain uses TRBV5-4 with TRBJ1-1; perhaps TRBD1 as D (6 bases). Germline V lookup: CDR1 SGHNT, CDR2 YYREEE (reference sequence). This CDR3 comprises 14 residues. Trimming stripped 4 bases from V and 5 bases from J, with 15 bases between. The CDR3 nucleotides are TGTGCCAGCAGCCCCGCAGGGGCGCGGACTGAAGCTTTCTTT. It encodes CASSPAGARTEAFF.

This clone was recorded once. The J gene is TRBJ1-4, the V gene TRBV7-2, with a weak D call TRBD1 (6 bases). Germline assignment: CDR1 SGHTA and CDR2 FQGNSA. The CDR3 extends over 15 amino acids. V dropped 0 bases and J dropped 5 bases, with 10 bases sitting between them. CDR3 coding DNA: TGTGCCAGCAGCTTAGCGAGACAGGCAAATGAAAAACTGTTTTTT. It codes for CASSLARQANEKLFF.

The rearrangement uses TRBV2 and TRBJ2-1; D is unresolved. From germline, CDR1 is SNHLY and CDR2 FYNNEI. Trimming took off 6 bases at V and 9 bases at J, with 12 bases between the two ends. There are 12 residues in the CDR3. The CDR3 protein is CASRENQSEQFF. CDR3 DNA: TGTGCCAGCAGGGAGAACCAGAGTGAGCAGTTCTTC. Drawing the rest from reference TRBV2 and TRBJ2-1, the complete variable domain is EPEVTQTPSHQVTQMGQEVILRCVPISNHLYFYWYRQILGQKVEFLVSFYNNEISEKSEIFDDQFSVERPDGSNFTLKIRSTKLEDSAMYFCASRENQSEQFFGPGTRLTVL.

This clone was counted a few times. The chain uses TRBV1 and TRBJ1-5; the table gives TRBD1 as D, unverified against the DNA. TRBV1 is an annotated pseudogene. This CDR3 contains 16 residues. CDR3 sequence reads: CTSSQPTAILNQPQHF. The CDR3 DNA sequence: TGCACCAGCAGCCAACCGACAGCGATCTTAAATCAGCCCCAGCATTTT.

This clone was seen just once. The V and J genes are TRBV14 and TRBJ2-3; weak D call: TRBD1 (6 bases). Germline V CDR1 and CDR2: SGHDN, FVKESK. This CDR3 is built from 14 residues. V gave up 1 base and J gave up 8 bases, with 13 bases separating them. CDR3 bases: TGTGCCAGCAGCCAAGCTTCTGGGGGCGGTACGCAGTATTTT. This codes for CASSQASGGGTQYF.

The chain links TRBV4-3 to TRBJ2-5; 7 bases agree with TRBD2. CDR1 is LGHNA, CDR2 YSLEER, per germline. CDR3 length: 18 amino acids. Losses at the gene ends were 5 bases for V and 4 bases for J; bases not matched to a gene: 19. The DNA of the CDR3 is TGCGCCAGCAGCAAGAATAAGTGGGAGGGGATAAGGAGAGAGACCCAGTACTTC. Its protein product is CASSKNKWEGIRRETQYF.

V and J are TRBV15 and TRBJ1-5; 7 bases agree with TRBD1. Trimming at V came to 5 bases and at J to 6 bases, leaving 7 bases not matched to a gene. CDR3 length: 14 amino acids. Germline V gene data show CDR1 as LNHNV and CDR2 as YYDKDF (reference sequence). The CDR3 DNA follows: TGTGCCACCAGCGCCCGTGGACAGGTTCAGCCCCAGCATTTT. Translated: CATSARGQVQPQHF. The full variable domain, with the rest looked up from reference TRBV15 and TRBJ1-5, is DAMVIQNPRYQVTQFGKPVTLSCSQTLNHNVMYWYQQKSSQAPKLLFHYYDKDFNNEADTPDNFQSRRPNTSFCFLDIRSPGLGDTAMYLCATSARGQVQPQHFGDGTRLSIL.

The chain employs TRBV14 and TRBJ2-5; 10 nucleotides agree with TRBD2. Germline CDR1 reads SGHDN; CDR2 reads FVKESK. The trim removed 2 bases at V and 5 bases at J, leaving 14 bases unmatched. The length of the CDR3 is 18 residues. DNA of the CDR3: TGTGCCAGCAGCCAACTATCTAGCGGGAGTACCCGTCGGGAGACCCAGTACTTC. Translating it yields CASSQLSSGSTRRETQYF. Complete variable domain (other parts from reference TRBV14 and TRBJ2-5): EAGVTQFPSHSVIEKGQTVTLRCDPISGHDNLYWYRRVMGKEIKFLLHFVKESKQDESGMPNNRFLAERTGGTYSTLKVQPAELEDSGVYFCASSQLSSGSTRRETQYFGPGTRLLVL.